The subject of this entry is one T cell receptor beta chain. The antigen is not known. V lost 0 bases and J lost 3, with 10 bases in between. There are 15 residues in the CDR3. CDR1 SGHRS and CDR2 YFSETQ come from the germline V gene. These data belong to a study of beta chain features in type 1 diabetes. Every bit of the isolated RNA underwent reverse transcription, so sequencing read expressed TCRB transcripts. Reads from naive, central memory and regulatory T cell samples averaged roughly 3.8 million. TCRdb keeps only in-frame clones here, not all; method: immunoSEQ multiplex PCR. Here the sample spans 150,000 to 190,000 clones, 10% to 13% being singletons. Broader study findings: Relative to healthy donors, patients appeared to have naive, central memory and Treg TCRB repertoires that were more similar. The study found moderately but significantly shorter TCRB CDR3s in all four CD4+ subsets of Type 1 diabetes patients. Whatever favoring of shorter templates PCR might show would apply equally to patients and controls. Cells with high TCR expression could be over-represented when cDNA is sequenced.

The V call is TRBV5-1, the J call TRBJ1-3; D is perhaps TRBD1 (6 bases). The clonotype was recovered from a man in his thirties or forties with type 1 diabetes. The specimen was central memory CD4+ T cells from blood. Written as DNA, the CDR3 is TGCGCCAGCAGCTTGGACGTACAGGGTGGAAACACCATATATTTT. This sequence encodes CASSLDVQGGNTIYF.